This record concerns one T cell receptor (beta chain) sequence. V lost 8 bases and J 3 bases, leaving 4 bases between the germline ends. Germline V gene lookup returns CDR1 MNHEY and CDR2 SVGAGI. The CDR3 totals 10 residues. For the second PCR, which ran for about 6 to 11 cycles, a sample-barcoded 5' primer and a J-beta primer mix were used. TCRdb reprocessed the 5' RACE reads via MiXCR and lists one record per CDR3 protein. The sample consists of almost 800,000 distinct CDR3 sequences, 58% of them appearing once. This entry comes from a study of blood T cells in healthy people across ages. The sample was blood. V and J are TRBV6-5 and TRBJ1-1; D unclear. The source is a man under 40 in good health. The CDR3 loop is CASGHTEAFF. CDR3 sequence (DNA): TGTGCCAGCGGGCACACTGAAGCTTTCTTT.